What follows are 2 T cell receptor beta chains derived from one specimen sequenced in a study of post-analysis software for immune sequencing data. TCR beta cDNA libraries included unique molecular identifiers. TCRdb used MiXCR to reprocess the PCR reads, holding one entry per CDR3 protein. In the table there are fewer than 550,000 distinct CDR3 sequences, around a third of which are singletons. Study-wide findings and caveats: TRBV5-6, TRBV5-1 and TRBV20-1 belonged to a set of roughly 5 TRBV segments that were more frequent in patients than controls.

These TCRs are of unknown antigen specificity. Sample: blood. The receptors come from a girl under 18 with multiple sclerosis.

This clonotype has more than one count but fewer than ten. The chain employs TRBV13 and TRBJ2-1; no reliable D call. CDR1 and CDR2 (germline): PRHDT, FYEKMQ (reference sequence). CDR3 length: 14 residues. With 1 base removed from V and 8 bases from J, the gap between germline ends came to 12 bases. CDR3 sequence (DNA): TGTGCCAGCAGCTTAGAGGTTAGCCGAGATGAGCAGTTCTTC. Translation gives CASSLEVSRDEQFF. Together with reference TRBV13 and TRBJ2-1, the CDR3 gives the full variable domain: AAGVIQSPRHLIKEKRETATLKCYPIPRHDTVYWYQQGPGQDPQFLISFYEKMQSDKGSIPDRFSAQQFSDYHSELNMSSLELGDSALYFCASSLEVSRDEQFFGPGTRLTVL.

The rearrangement uses TRBV20-1 and TRBJ2-3, with 10 positions matching TRBD1. Germline V gives CDR1 DFQATT, CDR2 SNEGSKA (reference sequence). The CDR3 loop spans 14 amino acids. J gave up 1 base and V 5 bases, and 3 bases lay outside the gene matches. The CDR3 region is CSAHDRGRTDTQYF. Here the CDR3 DNA reads TGCAGTGCTCACGACAGGGGGCGCACAGATACGCAGTATTTT.